This T cell receptor (beta chain) was profiled in a study of vaccination and CD4 T cells after COVID-19. Notes on this clonotype: The antigen is undetermined.

Scientists ran DNA taken from cultured CD4+ T cells through the Oncomine TCR Beta short-read assay for sequencing. TCRdb recomputed calls from the PCR reads with MiXCR, one row per CDR3 protein. The data hold under 15,000 distinct CDR3 sequences, with 61% observed a single time. Documented treatment: roughly ten-day PBMC culture with coronavirus spike peptide pools or control peptides (ViraFEST assay). Germline loops: CDR1 SGHTA, CDR2 FQGNSA. The CDR3 has 16 residues. Trimming left V 5 bases short and J 0 bases short, with 14 bases between. This clonotype was obtained from a human donor who had recovered from COVID-19. The V call is TRBV7-2, the J call TRBJ2-1; D unclear. Sequencing used CD4+ T cells from blood, cultured in vitro. The CDR3 DNA reads TGTGCCAGCAGCCCTGGGGATCGAACCTCCTACAATGAGCAGTTCTTC. This translates into CASSPGDRTSYNEQFF.